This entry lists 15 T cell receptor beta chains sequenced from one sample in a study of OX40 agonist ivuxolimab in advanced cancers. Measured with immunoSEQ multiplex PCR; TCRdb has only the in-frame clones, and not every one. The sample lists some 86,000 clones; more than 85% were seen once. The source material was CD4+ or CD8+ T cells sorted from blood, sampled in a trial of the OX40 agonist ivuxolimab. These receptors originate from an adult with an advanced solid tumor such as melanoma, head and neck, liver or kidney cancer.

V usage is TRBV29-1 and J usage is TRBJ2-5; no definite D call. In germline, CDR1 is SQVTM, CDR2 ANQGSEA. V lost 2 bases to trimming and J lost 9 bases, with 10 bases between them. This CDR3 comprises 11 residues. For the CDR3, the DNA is TGCAGCGTTGAAAAGGGCCTCGCCCAGTACTTC. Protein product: CSVEKGLAQYF. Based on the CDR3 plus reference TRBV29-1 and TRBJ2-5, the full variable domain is SAVISQKPSRDICQRGTSLTIQCQVDSQVTMMFWYRQQPGQSLTLIATANQGSEATYESGFVIDKFPISRPNLTFSTLTVSNMSPEDSSIYLCSVEKGLAQYFGPGTRLLVL.

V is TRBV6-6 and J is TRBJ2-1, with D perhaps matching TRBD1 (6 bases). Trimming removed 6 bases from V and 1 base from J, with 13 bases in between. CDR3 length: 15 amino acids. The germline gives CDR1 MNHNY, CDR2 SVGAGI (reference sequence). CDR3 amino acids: CASRYGTISYNEQFF. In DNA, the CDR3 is TGTGCCAGCAGATACGGGACAATATCCTACAATGAGCAGTTCTTC.

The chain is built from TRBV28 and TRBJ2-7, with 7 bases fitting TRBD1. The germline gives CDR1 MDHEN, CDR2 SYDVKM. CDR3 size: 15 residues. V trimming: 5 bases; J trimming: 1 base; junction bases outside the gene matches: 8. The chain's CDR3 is CASSAAPGGSYEQYF. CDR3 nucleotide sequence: TGTGCCAGCAGTGCCGCCCCAGGGGGATCCTACGAGCAGTACTTC.

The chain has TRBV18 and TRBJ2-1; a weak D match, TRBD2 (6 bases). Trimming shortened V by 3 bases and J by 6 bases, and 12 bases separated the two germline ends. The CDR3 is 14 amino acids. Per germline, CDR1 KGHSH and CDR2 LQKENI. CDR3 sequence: CASSPIGRVNEQFF. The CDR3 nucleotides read TGTGCCAGCTCACCGATCGGGAGAGTCAATGAGCAGTTCTTC.

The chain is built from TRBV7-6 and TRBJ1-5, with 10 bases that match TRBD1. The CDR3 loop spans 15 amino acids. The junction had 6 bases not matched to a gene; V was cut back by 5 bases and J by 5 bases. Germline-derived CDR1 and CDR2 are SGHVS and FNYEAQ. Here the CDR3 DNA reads TGTGCCAGCAGCCCAGGACAGGGGGGATATCAGCCCCAGCATTTT. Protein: CASSPGQGGYQPQHF.

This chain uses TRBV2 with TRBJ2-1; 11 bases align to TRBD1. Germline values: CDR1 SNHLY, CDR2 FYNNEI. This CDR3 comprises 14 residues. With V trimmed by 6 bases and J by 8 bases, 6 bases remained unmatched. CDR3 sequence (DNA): TGTGCCAGCAGGGGGACAGGGGGTATCGATGAGCAGTTCTTC. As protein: CASRGTGGIDEQFF.

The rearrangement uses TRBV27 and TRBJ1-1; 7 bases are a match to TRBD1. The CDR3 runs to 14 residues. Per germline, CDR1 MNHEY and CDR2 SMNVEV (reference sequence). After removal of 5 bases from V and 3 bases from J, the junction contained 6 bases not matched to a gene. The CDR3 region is CASSLQGWDTEAFF. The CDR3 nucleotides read TGTGCCAGCAGTCTACAGGGGTGGGACACTGAAGCTTTCTTT.

CDR3: CASKGGPYEQYF. DNA for the CDR3: TGTGCCAGCAAGGGGGGCCCCTACGAGCAGTACTTC. The V gene is TRBV6-5, the J gene TRBJ2-7, with D perhaps assigned TRBD1 or TRBD2 (6 bases each). V lost 7 bases and J lost 2, with 9 bases in between. Per the germline V gene, CDR1 is MNHEY and CDR2 is SVGAGI. This CDR3 is 12 amino acids long.

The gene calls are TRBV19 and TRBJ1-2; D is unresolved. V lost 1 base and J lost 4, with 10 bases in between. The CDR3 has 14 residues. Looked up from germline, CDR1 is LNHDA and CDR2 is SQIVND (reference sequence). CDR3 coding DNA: TGTGCCAGTAGTATAGGTTTCTCTGCCTATGGCTACACCTTC. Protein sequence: CASSIGFSAYGYTF.

The CDR3 sequence: CAWSKGSAGGYTF. CDR3 nucleotides: TGTGCCTGGAGTAAGGGGTCGGCGGGAGGCTACACCTTC. V and J are TRBV30 and TRBJ1-2; D perhaps matches TRBD1 (5 bases). V was pared by 2 bases and J by 8 bases, with 15 bases between. Germline V gene lookup returns CDR1 GTSNPN and CDR2 SVGIG (reference sequence). The CDR3 spans 13 residues.

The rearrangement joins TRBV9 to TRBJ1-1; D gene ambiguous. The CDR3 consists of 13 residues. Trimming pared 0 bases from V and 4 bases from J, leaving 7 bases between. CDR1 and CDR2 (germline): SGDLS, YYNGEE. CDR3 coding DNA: TGTGCCAGCAGCGTAGATCCATCCACTGAAGCTTTCTTT. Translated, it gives CASSVDPSTEAFF. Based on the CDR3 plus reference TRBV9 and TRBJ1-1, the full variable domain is DSGVTQTPKHLITATGQRVTLRCSPRSGDLSVYWYQQSLDQGLQFLIQYYNGEERAKGNILERFSAQQFPDLHSELNLSSLELGDSALYFCASSVDPSTEAFFGQGTRLTVV.

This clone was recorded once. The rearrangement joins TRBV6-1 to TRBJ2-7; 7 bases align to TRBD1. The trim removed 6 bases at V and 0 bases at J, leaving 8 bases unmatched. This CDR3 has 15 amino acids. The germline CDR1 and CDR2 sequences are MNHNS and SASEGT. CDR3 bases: TGTGCCAGCAGCCCCCGGAACAGGGGCTCCTACGAGCAGTACTTC. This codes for CASSPRNRGSYEQYF.

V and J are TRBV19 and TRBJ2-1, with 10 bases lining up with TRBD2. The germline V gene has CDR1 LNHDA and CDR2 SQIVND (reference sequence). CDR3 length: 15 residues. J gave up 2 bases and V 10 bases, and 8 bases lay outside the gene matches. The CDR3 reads CATEPGTSAYNEQFF. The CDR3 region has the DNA TGTGCCACCGAACCCGGGACTAGCGCCTACAATGAGCAGTTCTTC.

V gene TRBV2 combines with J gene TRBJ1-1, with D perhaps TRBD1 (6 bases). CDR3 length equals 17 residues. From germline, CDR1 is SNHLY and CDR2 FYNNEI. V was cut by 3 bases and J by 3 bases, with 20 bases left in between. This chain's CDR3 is CASSDQTSTGLHTEAFF. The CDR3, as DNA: TGTGCCAGCAGTGACCAGACTTCGACAGGACTCCACACTGAAGCTTTCTTT.

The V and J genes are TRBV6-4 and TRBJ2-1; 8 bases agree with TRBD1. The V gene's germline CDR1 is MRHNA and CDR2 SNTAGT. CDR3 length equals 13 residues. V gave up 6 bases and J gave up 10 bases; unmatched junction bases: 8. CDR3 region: CASSLDRVDEQFF. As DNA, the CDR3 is TGTGCCAGCAGCCTGGACAGGGTTGACGAGCAGTTCTTC.